This T cell receptor (beta chain) was retrieved from a study of OX40 agonist ivuxolimab in advanced cancers. Study-wide background: An anti-OX40 (CD134) antibody with agonistic activity, ivuxolimab, was administered to patients. Regarding the study as a whole: Circulating CD4+ and CD8+ T cells showed clonal expansion by week 6 at 0.1 to 3.0 mg/kg. The antigen specificity of the peripheral T cells (those that were expanded) was not determined.

This clone was found once. Its specificity is unknown. Other DNA sequences in the same sample also yield this CDR3. Clones were sequenced by immunoSEQ multiplex PCR, and TCRdb holds only the in-frame ones, with some missing. This sample carries 55,000 to 65,000 clones, more than 70% of them seen once, and the ten largest clones take 0.8% to 1%. The CDR3 loop spans 13 amino acids. The germline CDR1 and CDR2 sequences are SGHVS and FQNEAQ. V was trimmed by 1 base and J by 5 bases, leaving 8 bases between them. Sequenced here: CD4+ or CD8+ T cells sorted from blood, sampled in a trial of the OX40 agonist ivuxolimab. This receptor was obtained from an adult with an advanced solid tumor such as melanoma, head and neck, liver or kidney cancer. The rearrangement uses TRBV7-8 and TRBJ1-1, with D perhaps TRBD1 (6 bases). The CDR3 coding sequence is TGTGCCAGCAGCTTAGACAGGGATACTGAAGCTTTCTTT. This translates into CASSLDRDTEAFF.